These T cell receptor beta chains were read from a single sample in a study of blood T cell repertoires in COVID-19. The method was immunoSEQ multiplex PCR; TCRdb's version includes in-frame clones alone and lacks a portion of them. The sample lists around 63,000 clones; 73% were seen once. The specimen sequenced was peripheral blood. These receptors came from a woman in her fifties or sixties with active or convalescent COVID-19. CDR3s include the opening cysteine and the closing phenylalanine or tryptophan. Each record gives: D gene, V gene, J gene, clone size, CDR3 DNA, CDR3 protein. A D gene is named only where the DNA matches it firmly. Part of the rows lack a size; the others show once, few, many or a class for expanded clones.

NA	TRBV12-3/TRBV12-4	TRBJ1-3	NA	TGTGCCAGCAGTCTCAGGCCTGTAAACACCATATATTTT	CASSLRPVNTIYF
NA	TRBV24-1	TRBJ2-2	NA	TGTGCCACCAGTGAAGCAGGGTTATCTTCCGGGGAGCTGTTTTTT	CATSEAGLSSGELFF
NA	TRBV19	TRBJ1-1	many	TGTGCCAGTAGTATAGCCCAGGCTTCCGCTGAAGCTTTCTTT	CASSIAQASAEAFF
TRBD2	TRBV5-4	TRBJ2-7	NA	TGTGCCAGCAGCTTGAGCCTAGCGGGAACCTACGAGCAGTACTTC	CASSLSLAGTYEQYF
TRBD1	TRBV11-2	TRBJ1-3	NA	TGTGCCAGCAGTTGGGGACAGGGGTCTGGAAACACCATATATTTT	CASSWGQGSGNTIYF
TRBD2	TRBV7-2	TRBJ2-6	NA	TGTGCCAGCAGCCTCAATAGCGGGAACTCTGGGGCCAACGTCCTGACTTTC	CASSLNSGNSGANVLTF
TRBD2	TRBV7-9	TRBJ2-3	NA	TGTGCCAGCAGCTCGGGACTAGCGGGATGGGATACGCAGTATTTT	CASSSGLAGWDTQYF
TRBD1	TRBV7-9	TRBJ1-2	few	TGTGCCAGCAGCCCGAGATCCGGGACAGGGCTCAAAATAGACTATGGCTACACCTTC	CASSPRSGTGLKIDYGYTF
TRBD2	TRBV11-2	TRBJ2-5	NA	TGTGCCAGCAGCGATCTGGGGGGGAAGACCCAGTACTTC	CASSDLGGKTQYF
TRBD2	TRBV10-3	TRBJ2-1	once	TGTGCCAGGTGGGCGAATAGCGGGATTTACAATGAGCAGTTCTTC	CARWANSGIYNEQFF
NA	TRBV28	TRBJ1-4	NA	TGTGCCACGAACAGGGACAAGGATGAAAAACTGTTTTTT	CATNRDKDEKLFF